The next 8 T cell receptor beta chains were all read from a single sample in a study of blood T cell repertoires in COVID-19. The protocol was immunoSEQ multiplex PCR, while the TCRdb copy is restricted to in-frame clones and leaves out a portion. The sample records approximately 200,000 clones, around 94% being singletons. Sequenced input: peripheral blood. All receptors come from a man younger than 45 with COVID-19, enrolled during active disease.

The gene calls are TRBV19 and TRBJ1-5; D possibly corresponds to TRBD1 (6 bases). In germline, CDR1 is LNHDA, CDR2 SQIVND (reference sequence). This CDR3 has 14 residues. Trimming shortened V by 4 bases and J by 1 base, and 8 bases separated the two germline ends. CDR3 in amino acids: CASSTQGSNQPQHF. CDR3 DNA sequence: TGTGCCAGTAGTACGCAGGGGAGCAATCAGCCCCAGCATTTT.

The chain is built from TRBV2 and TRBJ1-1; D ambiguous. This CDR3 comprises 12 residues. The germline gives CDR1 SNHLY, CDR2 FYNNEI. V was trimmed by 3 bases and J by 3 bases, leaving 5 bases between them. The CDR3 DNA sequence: TGTGCCAGCAGTGATGCGGACACTGAAGCTTTCTTT. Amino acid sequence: CASSDADTEAFF.

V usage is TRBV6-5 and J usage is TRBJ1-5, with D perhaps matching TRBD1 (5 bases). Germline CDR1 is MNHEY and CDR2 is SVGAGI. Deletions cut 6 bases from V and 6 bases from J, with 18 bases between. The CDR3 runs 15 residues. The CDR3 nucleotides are TGTGCCAGCAGCCCCTCTCGGGGGTTAGGTCAGCCCCAGCATTTT. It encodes CASSPSRGLGQPQHF.

The CDR3 sequence is CASSQAGQGWTYEQYF. CDR3 bases: TGTGCCAGCAGCCAAGCTGGACAGGGTTGGACCTACGAGCAGTACTTC. V and J are TRBV3-1 (or the pseudogene TRBV3-2) and TRBJ2-7; 8 nucleotides line up with TRBD1. The germline gives CDR1 LGHDT, CDR2 YNNKEL (reference sequence). V lost 1 base to trimming and J lost 2 bases; unmatched junction nucleotides: 7. The CDR3 spans 16 residues.

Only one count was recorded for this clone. The CDR3 loop reads CASSPHGTGGMTGEQYF. The DNA of the CDR3 is TGTGCCAGCAGTCCTCACGGGACAGGGGGGATGACAGGCGAGCAGTACTTC. The chain has TRBV2 and TRBJ2-7; 11 bases match TRBD1. There are 17 residues in the CDR3. V dropped 5 bases and J dropped 6; count of bases not matched to a gene: 15. The germline V gene has CDR1 SNHLY and CDR2 FYNNEI.

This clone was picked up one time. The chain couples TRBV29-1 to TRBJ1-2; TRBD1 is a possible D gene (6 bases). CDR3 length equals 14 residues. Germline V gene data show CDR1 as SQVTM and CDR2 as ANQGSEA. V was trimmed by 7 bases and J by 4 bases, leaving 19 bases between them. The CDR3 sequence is CSASGTQRSYGYTF. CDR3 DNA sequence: TGCAGCGCCTCCGGGACACAAAGATCCTATGGCTACACCTTC.

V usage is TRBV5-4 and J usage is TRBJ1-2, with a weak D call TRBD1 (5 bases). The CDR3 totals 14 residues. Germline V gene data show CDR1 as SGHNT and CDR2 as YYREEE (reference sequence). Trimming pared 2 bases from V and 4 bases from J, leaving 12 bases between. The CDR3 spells CASSFIQGTYGYTF. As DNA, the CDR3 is TGTGCCAGCAGCTTCATCCAGGGAACCTATGGCTACACCTTC.

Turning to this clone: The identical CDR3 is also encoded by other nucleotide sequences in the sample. The CDR3 sequence: CASSHGQGNQPQHF. DNA for the CDR3: TGTGCCAGCAGTCACGGACAGGGAAATCAGCCCCAGCATTTT. The chain uses TRBV6-5 and TRBJ1-5; 8 nucleotides match TRBD1. The CDR3 runs to 14 residues. Germline V CDR1 and CDR2: MNHEY, SVGAGI. V lost 5 bases and J lost 4; bases outside the gene matches: 4.